This TCR beta chain is from a study of cytomegalovirus exposure and HLA in healthy donors. General study findings and limits: Reports state that TCR beta sequences accurately predicted most subjects' HLA-A and HLA-B alleles. A missense DCLRE1C variant was associated with V- and J-gene trimming of TCR beta chains in a later analysis, and an independent cohort replicated the association.

Of note for this clone: Antigen specificity is unknown.

The CDR3 totals 14 residues. With 4 bases removed from V and 4 bases from J, the gap between germline ends came to 11 bases. Looked up from germline, CDR1 is MNHNY and CDR2 is SVGAGI (reference sequence). Researchers ran the PCR with 60 Vbeta and 13 Jbeta primers. The repertoire was sequenced with immunoSEQ multiplex PCR; TCRdb's copy has only in-frame clones and lacks some. The sample has 75,000 to 85,000 clones. The donors, nominally healthy at sampling, likely had unrecorded immune exposures. The clonotype was recovered from a man younger than 35 in good health and CMV-seropositive. The sample was PBMCs. V usage is TRBV6-6 and J usage is TRBJ1-3, with a weak D call TRBD1 (6 bases). The CDR3 region is CASSLSGAGNTIYF. The CDR3 DNA reads TGTGCCAGCAGTTTATCAGGGGCCGGAAACACCATATATTTT.